This T cell receptor (beta chain) was sequenced in a study of blood T cell repertoires in COVID-19. Across the whole study: There were acute and convalescent COVID-19 samples, and they came from the United States, Italy and Spain. In each case, the material was cDNA or gDNA derived from T cells, B-cell-depleted T cells, or PBMCs.

Clones were read by immunoSEQ multiplex PCR, and TCRdb kept only the in-frame ones, dropping some. The sample yields 200,000 or so clones, about 90% seen once. Trimming took 0 bases from V and 11 from J, leaving 10 bases between them. Germline CDR1 and CDR2: LGHNA and YNFKEQ. The CDR3 extends over 12 amino acids. The TCR comes from a woman aged 55-70 years with acute or convalescent COVID-19. V is TRBV4-2 and J is TRBJ1-1; D is unresolved. Sequenced sample: peripheral blood. The CDR3 coding sequence is TGTGCCAGCAGCCAAGAGTCCCCGGTGGCTTTCTTT. Translating gives CASSQESPVAFF.